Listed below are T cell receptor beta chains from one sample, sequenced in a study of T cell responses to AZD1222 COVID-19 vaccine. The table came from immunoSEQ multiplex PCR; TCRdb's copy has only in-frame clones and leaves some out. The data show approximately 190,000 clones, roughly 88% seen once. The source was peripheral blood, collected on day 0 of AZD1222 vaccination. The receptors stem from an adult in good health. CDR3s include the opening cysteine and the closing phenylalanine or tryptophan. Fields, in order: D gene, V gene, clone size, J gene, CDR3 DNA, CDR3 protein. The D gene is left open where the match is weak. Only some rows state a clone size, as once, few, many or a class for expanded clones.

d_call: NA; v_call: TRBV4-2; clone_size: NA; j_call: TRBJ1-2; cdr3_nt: TGTGCCAGCAGCCAAGAGCGGATTCAGGGGCCCTATGGCTACACCTTC; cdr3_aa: CASSQERIQGPYGYTF
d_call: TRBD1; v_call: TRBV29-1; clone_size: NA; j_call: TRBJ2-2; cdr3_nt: TGCAGCGTTTACGACAGGGGGACCGGGGAGCTGTTTTTT; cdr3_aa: CSVYDRGTGELFF
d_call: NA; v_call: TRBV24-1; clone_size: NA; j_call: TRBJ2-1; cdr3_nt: TGTGCCACCAGTGACCCAGGGTACAATGAGCAGTTCTTC; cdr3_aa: CATSDPGYNEQFF
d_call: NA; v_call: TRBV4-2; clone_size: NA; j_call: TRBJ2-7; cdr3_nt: TGTGCCAGCAGCCAAGATTTAGTCTACGAGCAGTACTTC; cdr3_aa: CASSQDLVYEQYF
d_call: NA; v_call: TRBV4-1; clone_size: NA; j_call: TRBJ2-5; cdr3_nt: TGCGCCAGCAGCCAACCTGGGACTCTAGGGGGGGAGACCCAGTACTTC; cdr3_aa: CASSQPGTLGGETQYF
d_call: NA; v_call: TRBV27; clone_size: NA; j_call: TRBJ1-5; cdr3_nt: TGTGCCAGCAGTATGGGCACCGCTAGCAATCAGCCCCAGCATTTT; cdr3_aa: CASSMGTASNQPQHF
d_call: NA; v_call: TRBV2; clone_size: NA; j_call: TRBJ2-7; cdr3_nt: TGTGCCAGCAGTGTACAGGACGAGCAGTACTTC; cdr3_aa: CASSVQDEQYF
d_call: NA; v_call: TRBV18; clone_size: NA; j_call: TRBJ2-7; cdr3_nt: TGTGCCAGCTCACCCTCCGCTCCAGGGAGCTCCTACGAGCAGTACTTC; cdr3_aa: CASSPSAPGSSYEQYF
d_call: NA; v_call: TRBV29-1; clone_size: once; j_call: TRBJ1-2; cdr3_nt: TGCAGCGTTGACTTTATTGCAGGGACGCACTATGGCTACACCTTC; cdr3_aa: CSVDFIAGTHYGYTF
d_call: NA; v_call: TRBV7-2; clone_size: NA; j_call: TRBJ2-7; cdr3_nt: TGTGCCAGCAGCTTAGTTGCGGGGACCTCCTACGAGCAGTACTTC; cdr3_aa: CASSLVAGTSYEQYF
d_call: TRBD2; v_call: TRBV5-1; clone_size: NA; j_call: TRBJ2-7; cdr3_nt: TGCGCCAGCAGCTTGGCCGGACTTTCTAGCGGGGGAAATTACGAGCAGTACTTC; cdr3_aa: CASSLAGLSSGGNYEQYF
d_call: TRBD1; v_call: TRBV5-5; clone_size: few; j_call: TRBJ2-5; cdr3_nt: TGTGCCAGCAGCCCGACAGGGTTCTCTCCAGAGACCCAGTACTTC; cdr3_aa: CASSPTGFSPETQYF
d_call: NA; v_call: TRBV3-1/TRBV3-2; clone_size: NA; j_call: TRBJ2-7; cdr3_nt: TGTGCCAGCACGGAAAGGGAGTTTTCCTACGAGCAGTACTTC; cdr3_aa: CASTEREFSYEQYF
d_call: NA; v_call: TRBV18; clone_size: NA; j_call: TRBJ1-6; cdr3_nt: TGTGCCAGCTCACCCTATGAGGGGGGCGCGAATTCACCCCTCCACTTT; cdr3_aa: CASSPYEGGANSPLHF
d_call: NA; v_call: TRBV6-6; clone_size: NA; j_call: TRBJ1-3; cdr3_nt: TGTGCCAGCATCGACGGGGGATCTGGAAACACCATATATTTT; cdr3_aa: CASIDGGSGNTIYF
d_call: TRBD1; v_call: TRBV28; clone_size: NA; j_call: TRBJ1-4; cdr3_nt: TGTGCCAGCAGTTTATGGGAAGGGGGCTTGAATGAAAAACTGTTTTTT; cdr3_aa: CASSLWEGGLNEKLFF
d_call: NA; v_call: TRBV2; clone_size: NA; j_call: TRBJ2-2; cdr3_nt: TGTGCCAGCAGTGAACGACAGATCACCGGGGAGCTGTTTTTT; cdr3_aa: CASSERQITGELFF
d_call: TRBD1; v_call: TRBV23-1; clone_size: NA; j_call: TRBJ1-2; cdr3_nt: TGCGCCAGGAGCGGTCGATGGTGCTTTCAGGGGGCTTCTAACTATGGCTACACCTTC; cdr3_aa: CARSGRWCFQGASNYGYTF
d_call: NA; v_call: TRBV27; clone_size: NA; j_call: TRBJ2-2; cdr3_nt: TGTGCCAGCAGTTTATCGGGAGATTCCACCGGGGAGCTGTTTTTT; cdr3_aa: CASSLSGDSTGELFF
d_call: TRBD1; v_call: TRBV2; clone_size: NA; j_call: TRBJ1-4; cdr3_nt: TGTGTTGGACAGGGGCTAGGGGAAAAACTGTTTTTT; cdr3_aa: CVGQGLGEKLFF